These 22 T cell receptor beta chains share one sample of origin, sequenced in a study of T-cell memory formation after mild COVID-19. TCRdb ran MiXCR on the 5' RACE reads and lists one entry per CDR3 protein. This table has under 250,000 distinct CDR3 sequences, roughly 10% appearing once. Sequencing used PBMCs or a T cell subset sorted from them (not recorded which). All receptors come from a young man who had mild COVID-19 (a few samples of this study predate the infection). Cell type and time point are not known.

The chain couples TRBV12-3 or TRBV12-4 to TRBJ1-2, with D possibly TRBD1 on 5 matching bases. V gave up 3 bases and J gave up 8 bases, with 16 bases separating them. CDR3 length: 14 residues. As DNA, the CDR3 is TGTGCCAGCAGTTTGGAGGGTAGGGGTAGCGGCTACACCTTC. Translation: CASSLEGRGSGYTF.

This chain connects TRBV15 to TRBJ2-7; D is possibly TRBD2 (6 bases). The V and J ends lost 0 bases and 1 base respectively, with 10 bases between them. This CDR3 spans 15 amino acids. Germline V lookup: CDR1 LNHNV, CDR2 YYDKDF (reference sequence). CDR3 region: CATSRDLGTSYEQYF. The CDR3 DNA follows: TGTGCCACCAGCAGAGATCTTGGGACTTCCTACGAGCAGTACTTC.

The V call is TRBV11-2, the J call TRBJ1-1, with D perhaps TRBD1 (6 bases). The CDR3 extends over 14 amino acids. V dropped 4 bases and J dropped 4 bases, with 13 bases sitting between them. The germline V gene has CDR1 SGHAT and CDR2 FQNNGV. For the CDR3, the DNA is TGTGCCAGCAGCTCGCCGCGGGGGGCCACTGAAGCTTTCTTT. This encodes CASSSPRGATEAFF.

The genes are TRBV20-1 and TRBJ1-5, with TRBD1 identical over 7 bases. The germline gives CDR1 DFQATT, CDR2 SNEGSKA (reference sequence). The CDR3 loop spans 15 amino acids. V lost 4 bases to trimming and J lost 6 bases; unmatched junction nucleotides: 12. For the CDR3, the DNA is TGCAGTGCTACCCAGACAGGGAGTTATACTCAGCCCCAGCATTTT. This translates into CSATQTGSYTQPQHF.

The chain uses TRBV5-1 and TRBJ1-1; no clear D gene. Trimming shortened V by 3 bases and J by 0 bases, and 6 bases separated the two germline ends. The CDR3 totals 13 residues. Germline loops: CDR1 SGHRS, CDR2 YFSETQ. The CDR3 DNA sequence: TGCGCCAGCAGCTATTCAGTGAACACTGAAGCTTTCTTT. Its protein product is CASSYSVNTEAFF.

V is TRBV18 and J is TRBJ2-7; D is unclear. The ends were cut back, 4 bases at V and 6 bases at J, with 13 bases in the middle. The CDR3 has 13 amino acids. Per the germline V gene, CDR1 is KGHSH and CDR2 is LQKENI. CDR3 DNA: TGTGCCAGCTCACAGCTCCGATCCGGCGAGCAGTACTTC. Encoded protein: CASSQLRSGEQYF.

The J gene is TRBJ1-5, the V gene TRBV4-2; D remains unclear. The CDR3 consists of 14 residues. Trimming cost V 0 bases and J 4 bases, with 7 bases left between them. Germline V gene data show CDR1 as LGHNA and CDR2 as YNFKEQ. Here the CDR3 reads CASSQDRVNQPQHF. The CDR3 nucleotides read TGTGCCAGCAGCCAAGATCGAGTGAATCAGCCCCAGCATTTT.

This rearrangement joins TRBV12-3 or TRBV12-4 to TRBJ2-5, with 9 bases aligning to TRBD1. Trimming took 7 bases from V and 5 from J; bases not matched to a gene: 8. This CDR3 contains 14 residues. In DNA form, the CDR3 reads TGTGCCAGCATACTGACAGGGGGTTTGGAGACCCAGTACTTC. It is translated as CASILTGGLETQYF.

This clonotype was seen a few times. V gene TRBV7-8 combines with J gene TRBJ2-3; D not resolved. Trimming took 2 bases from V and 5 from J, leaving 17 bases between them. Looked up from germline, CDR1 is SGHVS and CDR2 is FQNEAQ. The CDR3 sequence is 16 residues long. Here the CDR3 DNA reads TGTGCCAGCAGCTTAAATCGGGCTACCCCCCAAGATACGCAGTATTTT. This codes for CASSLNRATPQDTQYF.

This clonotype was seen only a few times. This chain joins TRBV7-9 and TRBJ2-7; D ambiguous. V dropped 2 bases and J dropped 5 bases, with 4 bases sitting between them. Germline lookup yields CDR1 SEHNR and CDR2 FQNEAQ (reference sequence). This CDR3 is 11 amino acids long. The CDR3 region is CASSLRDEQYF. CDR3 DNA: TGTGCCAGCAGCTTAAGGGACGAGCAGTACTTC.

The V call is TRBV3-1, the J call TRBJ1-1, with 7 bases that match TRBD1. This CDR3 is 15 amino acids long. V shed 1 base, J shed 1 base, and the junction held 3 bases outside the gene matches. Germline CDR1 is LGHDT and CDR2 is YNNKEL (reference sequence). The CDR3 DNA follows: TGTGCCAGCAGCCAAGTCCACAGGGGGAACACTGAAGCTTTCTTT. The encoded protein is CASSQVHRGNTEAFF.

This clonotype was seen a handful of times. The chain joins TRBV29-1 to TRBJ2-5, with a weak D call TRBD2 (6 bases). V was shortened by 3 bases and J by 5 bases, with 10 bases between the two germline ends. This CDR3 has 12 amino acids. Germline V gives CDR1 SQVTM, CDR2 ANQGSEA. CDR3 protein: CSVDSGLETQYF. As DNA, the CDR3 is TGCAGCGTTGACAGCGGGTTGGAGACCCAGTACTTC.

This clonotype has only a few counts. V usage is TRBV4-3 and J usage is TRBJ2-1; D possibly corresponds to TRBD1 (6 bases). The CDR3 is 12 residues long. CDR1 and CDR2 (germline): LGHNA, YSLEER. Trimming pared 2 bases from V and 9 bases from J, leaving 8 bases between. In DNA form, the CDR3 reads TGCGCCAGCAGCCAACAGGGGATTGAGCAGTTCTTC. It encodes CASSQQGIEQFF.

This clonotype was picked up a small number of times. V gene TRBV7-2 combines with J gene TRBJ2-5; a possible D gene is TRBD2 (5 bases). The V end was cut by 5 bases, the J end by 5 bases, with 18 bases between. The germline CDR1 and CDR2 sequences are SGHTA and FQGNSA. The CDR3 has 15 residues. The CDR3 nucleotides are TGTGCCAGCAGCCCGAGGGTTGGAACTTACGAGACCCAGTACTTC. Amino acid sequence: CASSPRVGTYETQYF.

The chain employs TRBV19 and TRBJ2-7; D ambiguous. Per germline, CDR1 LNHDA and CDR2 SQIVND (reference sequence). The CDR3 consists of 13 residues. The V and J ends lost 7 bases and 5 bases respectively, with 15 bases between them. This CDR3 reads CASNPGVIDEQYF. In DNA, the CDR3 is TGTGCCAGTAATCCGGGCGTTATTGACGAGCAGTACTTC.

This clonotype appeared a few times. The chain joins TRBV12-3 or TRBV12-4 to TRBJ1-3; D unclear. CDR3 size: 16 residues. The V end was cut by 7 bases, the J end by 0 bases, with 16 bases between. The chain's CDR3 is CASTPSAGLSGNTIYF. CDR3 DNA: TGTGCCAGCACCCCCTCGGCCGGGCTCTCTGGAAACACCATATATTTT.

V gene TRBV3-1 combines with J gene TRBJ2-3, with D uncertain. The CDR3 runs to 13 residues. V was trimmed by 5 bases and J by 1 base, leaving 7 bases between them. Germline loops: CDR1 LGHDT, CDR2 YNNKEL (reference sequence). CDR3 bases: TGTGCCAGCAGCACTATGCGCACAGATACGCAGTATTTT. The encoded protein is CASSTMRTDTQYF.

For the CDR3, the DNA is TGTGCCAGCAGCTACAGGGACAGGGTGGGTTCACCCCTCCACTTT. Amino acids: CASSYRDRVGSPLHF. The V gene is TRBV7-2, the J gene TRBJ1-6; TRBD1 matches at 9 bases. Per the germline V gene, CDR1 is SGHTA and CDR2 is FQGNSA. The ends lost 4 bases at V and 9 bases at J; junction bases unmatched: 7. This CDR3 contains 15 residues.

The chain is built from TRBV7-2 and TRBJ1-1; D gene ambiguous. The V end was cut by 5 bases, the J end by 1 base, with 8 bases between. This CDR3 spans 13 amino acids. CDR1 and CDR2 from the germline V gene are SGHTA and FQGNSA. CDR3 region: CASSPQENTEAFF. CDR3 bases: TGTGCCAGCAGCCCACAAGAGAACACTGAAGCTTTCTTT.

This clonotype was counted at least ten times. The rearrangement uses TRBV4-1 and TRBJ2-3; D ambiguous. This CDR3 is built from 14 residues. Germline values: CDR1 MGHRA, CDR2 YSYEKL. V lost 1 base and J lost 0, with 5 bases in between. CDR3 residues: CASSQATSTDTQYF. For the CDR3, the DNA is TGCGCCAGCAGCCAAGCAACTAGCACAGATACGCAGTATTTT.

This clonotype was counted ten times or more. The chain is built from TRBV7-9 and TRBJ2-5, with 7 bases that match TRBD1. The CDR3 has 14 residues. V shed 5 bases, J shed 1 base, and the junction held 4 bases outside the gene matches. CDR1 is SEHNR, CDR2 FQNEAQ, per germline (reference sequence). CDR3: CASSPWTGQETQYF. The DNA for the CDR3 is TGTGCCAGCAGCCCGTGGACAGGCCAAGAGACCCAGTACTTC.

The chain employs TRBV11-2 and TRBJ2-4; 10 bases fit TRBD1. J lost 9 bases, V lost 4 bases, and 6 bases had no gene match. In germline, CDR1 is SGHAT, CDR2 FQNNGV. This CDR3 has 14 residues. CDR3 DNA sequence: TGTGCCAGCAGCTCGGGACAGGGGACTGGCATTCAGTACTTC. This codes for CASSSGQGTGIQYF.